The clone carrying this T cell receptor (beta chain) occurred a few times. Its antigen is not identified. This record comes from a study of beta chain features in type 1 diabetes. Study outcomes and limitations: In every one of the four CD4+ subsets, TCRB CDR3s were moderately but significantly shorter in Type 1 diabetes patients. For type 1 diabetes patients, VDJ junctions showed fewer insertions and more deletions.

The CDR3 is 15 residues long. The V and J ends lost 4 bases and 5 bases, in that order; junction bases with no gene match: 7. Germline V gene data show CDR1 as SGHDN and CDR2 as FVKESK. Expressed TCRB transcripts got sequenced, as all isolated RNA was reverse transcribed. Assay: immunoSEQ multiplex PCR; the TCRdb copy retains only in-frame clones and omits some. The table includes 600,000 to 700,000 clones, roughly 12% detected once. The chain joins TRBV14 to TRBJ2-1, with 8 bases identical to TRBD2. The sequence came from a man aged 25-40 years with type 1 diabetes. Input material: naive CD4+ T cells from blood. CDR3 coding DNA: TGTGCCAGCAGCCTGGTAGCGGGGACCCACAATGAGCAGTTCTTC. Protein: CASSLVAGTHNEQFF.